The rows below give T cell receptor beta chains drawn from one sample of a study of beta chain features in type 1 diabetes. Only in-frame clones appear in the TCRdb table, and some are missing; sequencing was by immunoSEQ multiplex PCR. The sample consists of about 160,000 clones, approximately 9% of them appearing once. The material sequenced was central memory CD4+ T cells from blood. The receptors derive from a woman younger than 30 in good health. Each CDR3 is given with its conserved first and last residue. Each record gives: J gene, CDR3 length, V gene, CDR3 protein.

TRBJ2-3 | 11 | TRBV30 | CAWTQADTQYF
TRBJ2-3 | 16 | TRBV10-3 | CAISDPAEGRTDTQYF
TRBJ1-5 | 14 | TRBV30 | CAWSLGGGNQPQHF
TRBJ2-1 | 16 | TRBV7-9 | CASSFTATGGINEQFF
TRBJ2-2 | 16 | TRBV29-1 | CSVPTSGGTNTGELFF
TRBJ1-2 | 13 | TRBV9 | CASSVEGSGGYTF
TRBJ2-3 | 15 | TRBV5-8 | CASSFRGSSTDTQYF
TRBJ1-1 | 13 | TRBV7-6 | CASSVQGNTEAFF
TRBJ2-5 | 13 | TRBV5-6 | CASSLTGDETQYF
TRBJ2-7 | 15 | TRBV4-3 | CASSQQTGSAYEQYF
TRBJ1-6 | 12 | TRBV25-1 | CASSQYNSPLHF
TRBJ1-4 | 19 | TRBV7-9 | CASSSGEVQGRATNEKLFF
TRBJ2-3 | 14 | TRBV6-5 | CASSDRVSTDTQYF
TRBJ1-6 | 13 | TRBV19 | CASSKGHNSPLHF
TRBJ2-5 | 13 | TRBV11-2 | CASRLTGGETQYF
TRBJ1-1 | 14 | TRBV7-6 | CASSSDTLNTEAFF
TRBJ2-5 | 15 | TRBV5-1 | CASSYTGTVQETQYF
TRBJ1-1 | 13 | TRBV14 | CASSQDRGTEAFF
TRBJ2-7 | 15 | TRBV13 | CASSLRNRRPYEQYF
TRBJ2-3 | 12 | TRBV6-1 | CASRIDRVSQYF
TRBJ2-2 | 14 | TRBV11-2 | CASSLDQGIGELFF
TRBJ2-5 | 13 | TRBV7-9 | CASSLPRQETQYF
TRBJ2-7 | 12 | TRBV2 | CASRGQGGEQYF
TRBJ1-5 | 15 | TRBV18 | CASSPGQGVGQPQHF
TRBJ2-5 | 13 | TRBV7-2 | CASSRDIQETQYF
TRBJ1-2 | 14 | TRBV5-1 | CASSEGIGPHGYTF
TRBJ1-2 | 15 | TRBV30 | CAWSPPLGGSYGYTF
TRBJ1-4 | 15 | TRBV7-9 | CASSSSGGVNEKLFF